This T cell receptor (beta chain) comes out of a study of cytomegalovirus exposure and HLA in healthy donors. Across the study: The roughly 670 first-cohort repertoires shared a platform with the roughly 120 validation repertoires, as reported in a later analysis.

Only in-frame clones appear in the TCRdb table, and some are missing; sequencing was by immunoSEQ multiplex PCR. The sample consists of 220,000 or so clones, over 65% of them appearing once. The approximately 130-subject validation cohort, separate from the approximately 660-subject first cohort, included the donors. Worth noting for this clone: Its antigen is currently unknown.

Whole-study findings and limits: A subsequent analysis found that TCR clusters from the first cohort also tended to co-occur in the roughly 120 validation repertoires, with about 95% of cluster scores above 0. The study found most TCR sequences rare, yet found some public TCRs in many donors.

The sequenced sample consisted of PBMCs. This clonotype was obtained from a woman aged 18-29 years in good health and CMV-seronegative.

The CDR3 here is CASTPDSRLQYF. CDR3 nucleotides: TGTGCCAGCACCCCGGACTCTCGATTGCAGTACTTC. The gene calls are TRBV2 and TRBJ2-7; a weak D match, TRBD2 (5 bases). CDR3 size: 12 residues. Germline-derived CDR1 and CDR2 are SNHLY and FYNNEI. Trimming shortened V by 7 bases and J by 9 bases, and 16 bases separated the two germline ends.